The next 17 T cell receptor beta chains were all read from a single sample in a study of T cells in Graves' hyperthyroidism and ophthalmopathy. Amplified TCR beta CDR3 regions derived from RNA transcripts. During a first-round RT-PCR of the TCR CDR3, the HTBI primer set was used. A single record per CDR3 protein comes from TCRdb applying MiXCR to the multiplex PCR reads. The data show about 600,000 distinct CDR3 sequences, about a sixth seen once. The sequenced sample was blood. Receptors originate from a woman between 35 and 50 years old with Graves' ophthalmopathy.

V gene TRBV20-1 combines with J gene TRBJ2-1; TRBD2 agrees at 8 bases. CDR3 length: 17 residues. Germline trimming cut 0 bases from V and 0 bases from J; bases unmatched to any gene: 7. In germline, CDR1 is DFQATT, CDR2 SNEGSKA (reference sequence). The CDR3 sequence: CSARDLSGASSYNEQFF. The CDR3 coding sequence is TGCAGTGCTAGAGATCTTAGCGGGGCGAGCTCCTACAATGAGCAGTTCTTC.

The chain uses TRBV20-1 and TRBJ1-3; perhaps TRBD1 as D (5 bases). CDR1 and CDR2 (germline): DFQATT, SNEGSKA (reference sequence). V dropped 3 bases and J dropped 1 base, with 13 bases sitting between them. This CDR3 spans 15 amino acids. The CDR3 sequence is CSARGDGESGNTIYF. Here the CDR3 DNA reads TGCAGTGCTAGGGGGGACGGCGAGTCTGGAAACACCATATATTTT.

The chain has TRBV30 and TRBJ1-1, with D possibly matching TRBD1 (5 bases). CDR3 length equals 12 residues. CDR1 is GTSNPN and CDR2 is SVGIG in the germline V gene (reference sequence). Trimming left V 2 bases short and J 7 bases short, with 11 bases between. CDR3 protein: CAWSQSTVEAFF. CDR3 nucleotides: TGTGCCTGGAGTCAATCGACAGTTGAAGCTTTCTTT.

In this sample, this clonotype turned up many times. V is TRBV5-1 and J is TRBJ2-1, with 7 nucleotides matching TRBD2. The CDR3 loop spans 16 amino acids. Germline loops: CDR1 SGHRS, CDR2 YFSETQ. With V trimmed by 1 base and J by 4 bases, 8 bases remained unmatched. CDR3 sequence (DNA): TGCGCCAGCAGCTTGACCTTGGCGGGAGAGTACAATGAGCAGTTCTTC. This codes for CASSLTLAGEYNEQFF.

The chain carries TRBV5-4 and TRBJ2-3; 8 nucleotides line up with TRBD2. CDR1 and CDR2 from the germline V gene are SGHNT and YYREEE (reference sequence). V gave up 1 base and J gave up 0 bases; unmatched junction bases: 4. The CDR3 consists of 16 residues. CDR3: CASSLWRGDSTDTQYF. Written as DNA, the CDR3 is TGTGCCAGCAGCTTGTGGCGGGGGGATAGCACAGATACGCAGTATTTT. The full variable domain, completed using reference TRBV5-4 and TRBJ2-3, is ETGVTQSPTHLIKTRGQQVTLRCSSQSGHNTVSWYQQALGQGPQFIFQYYREEENGRGNFPPRFSGLQFPNYSSELNVNALELDDSALYLCASSLWRGDSTDTQYFGPGTRLTVL.

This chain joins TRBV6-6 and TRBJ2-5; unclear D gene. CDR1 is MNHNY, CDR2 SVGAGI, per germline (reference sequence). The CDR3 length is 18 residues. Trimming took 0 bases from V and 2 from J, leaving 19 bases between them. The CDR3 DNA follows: TGTGCCAGCAGTTACTCTAATCGGCTATTCGCTACGCAAGAGACCCAGTACTTC. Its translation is CASSYSNRLFATQETQYF.

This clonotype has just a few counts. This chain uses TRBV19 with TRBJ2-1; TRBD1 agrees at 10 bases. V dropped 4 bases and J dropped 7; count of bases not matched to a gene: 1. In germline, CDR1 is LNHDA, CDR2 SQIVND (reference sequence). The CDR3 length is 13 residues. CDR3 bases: TGTGCCAGTAGTACGGACAGGGGGAATGAGCAGTTCTTC. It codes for CASSTDRGNEQFF.

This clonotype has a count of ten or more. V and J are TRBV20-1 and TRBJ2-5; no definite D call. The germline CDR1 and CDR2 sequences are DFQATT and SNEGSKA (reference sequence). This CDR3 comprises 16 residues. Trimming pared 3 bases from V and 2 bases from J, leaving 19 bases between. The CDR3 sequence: CSASRWSPEWQETQYF. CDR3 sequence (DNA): TGCAGTGCTAGTCGTTGGTCCCCCGAATGGCAAGAGACCCAGTACTTC.

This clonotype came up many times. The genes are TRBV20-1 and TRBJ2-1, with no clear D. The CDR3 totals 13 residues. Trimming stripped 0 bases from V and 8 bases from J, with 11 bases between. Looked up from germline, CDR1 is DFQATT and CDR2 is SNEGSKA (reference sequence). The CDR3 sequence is CSARDPLGYEQFF. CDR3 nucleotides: TGCAGTGCTAGAGATCCACTCGGATATGAGCAGTTCTTC.

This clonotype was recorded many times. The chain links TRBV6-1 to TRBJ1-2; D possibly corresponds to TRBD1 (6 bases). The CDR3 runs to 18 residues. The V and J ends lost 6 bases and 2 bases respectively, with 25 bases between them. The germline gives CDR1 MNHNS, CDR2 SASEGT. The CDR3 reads CASRTYTGTVLGNYGYTF. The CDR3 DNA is TGTGCCAGCAGAACTTACACAGGGACGGTTTTGGGAAACTATGGCTACACCTTC.

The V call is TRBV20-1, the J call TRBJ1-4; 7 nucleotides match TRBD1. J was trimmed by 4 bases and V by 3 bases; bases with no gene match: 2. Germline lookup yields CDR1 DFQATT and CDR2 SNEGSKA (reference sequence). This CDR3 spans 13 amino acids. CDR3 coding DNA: TGCAGTGCTAGGGGACAGCTTAATGAAAAACTGTTTTTT. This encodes CSARGQLNEKLFF.

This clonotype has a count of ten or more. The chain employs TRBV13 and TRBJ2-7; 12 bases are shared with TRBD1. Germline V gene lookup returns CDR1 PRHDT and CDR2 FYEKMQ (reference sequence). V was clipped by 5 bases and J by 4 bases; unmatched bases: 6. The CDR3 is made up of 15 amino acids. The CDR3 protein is CASSQAGQGAYEQYF. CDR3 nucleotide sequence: TGTGCCAGCAGCCAGGCGGGACAGGGGGCTTACGAGCAGTACTTC.

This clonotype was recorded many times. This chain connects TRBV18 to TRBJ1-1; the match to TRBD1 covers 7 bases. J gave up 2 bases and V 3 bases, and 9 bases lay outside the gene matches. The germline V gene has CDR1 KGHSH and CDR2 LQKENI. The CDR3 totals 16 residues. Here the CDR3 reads CASSPASDRKNTEAFF. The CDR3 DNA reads TGTGCCAGCTCACCTGCCTCGGACAGGAAAAACACTGAAGCTTTCTTT. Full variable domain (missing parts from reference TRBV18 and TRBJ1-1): NAGVMQNPRHLVRRRGQEARLRCSPMKGHSHVYWYRQLPEEGLKFMVYLQKENIIDESGMPKERFSAEFPKEGPSILRIQQVVRGDSAAYFCASSPASDRKNTEAFFGQGTRLTVV.

This CDR3 reads CASSPPNNPSRNTIYF. In nucleotides, the CDR3 is TGTGCCAGCAGCCCGCCGAATAACCCTAGCCGGAACACCATATATTTT. The chain carries TRBV3-1 and TRBJ1-3; D not resolved. The CDR3 contains 16 residues. Trimming took off 4 bases at V and 7 bases at J, with 20 bases between the two ends. Germline-derived CDR1 and CDR2 are LGHDT and YNNKEL (reference sequence).

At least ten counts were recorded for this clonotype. CDR3 sequence reads: CASSWAVVGEETQYF. The CDR3 nucleotides read TGTGCCAGCAGTTGGGCGGTAGTGGGTGAGGAGACCCAGTACTTC. This rearrangement joins TRBV12-3 or TRBV12-4 to TRBJ2-5; D unclear. Trimming pared 4 bases from V and 5 bases from J, leaving 17 bases between. The CDR3 is 15 residues long.

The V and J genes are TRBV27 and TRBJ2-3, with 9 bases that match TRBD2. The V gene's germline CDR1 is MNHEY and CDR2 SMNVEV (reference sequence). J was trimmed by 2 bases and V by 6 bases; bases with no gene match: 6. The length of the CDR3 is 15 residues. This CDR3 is CASRKTSGDTDTQYF. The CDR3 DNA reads TGTGCCAGCAGAAAGACTAGCGGAGACACAGATACGCAGTATTTT.

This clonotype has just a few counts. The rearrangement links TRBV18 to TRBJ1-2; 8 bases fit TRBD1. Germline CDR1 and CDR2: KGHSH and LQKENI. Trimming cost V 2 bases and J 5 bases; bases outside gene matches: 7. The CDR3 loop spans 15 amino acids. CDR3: CASSPGPDRGYGYTF. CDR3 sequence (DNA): TGTGCCAGCTCACCAGGACCTGACAGGGGTTATGGCTACACCTTC.